This note documents a single T cell receptor beta chain sequence. Its antigen is unknown. This record comes from a study of T cell clones after liver transplantation. Study-wide context: Liver transplant recipients had immunosuppression withdrawal attempted within 2 years. Without induction therapy, subjects received standard immunosuppression until 12-24 months post-transplant. Timepoints were pre-transplant, pre-withdrawal, and after withdrawal was completed or failed.

Study-wide findings and caveats: A larger donor-reactive than third-party decline suggested partial antigen-specific deletion.

Assay: immunoSEQ multiplex PCR; the TCRdb copy retains only in-frame clones and omits some. The table includes 75,000 to 100,000 clones, 70% to 85% detected once. V was cut by 1 base and J by 1 base, with 15 bases left in between. Germline lookup yields CDR1 SGHNT and CDR2 YYREEE (reference sequence). The CDR3 covers 17 residues. The rearrangement uses TRBV5-4 and TRBJ1-3; possibly TRBD1 for D (5 bases). The sequencing used CD4+ T cells from blood, collected about 46 months after liver transplant. The source is a human patient who received a liver transplant. These T cells may partly come from the graft donor. The CDR3 sequence is CASSLWARASSGNTIYF. CDR3 sequence (DNA): TGTGCCAGCAGCTTGTGGGCCAGGGCTTCGTCTGGAAACACCATATATTTT. The full variable domain, its missing parts supplied by reference TRBV5-4 and TRBJ1-3, is ETGVTQSPTHLIKTRGQQVTLRCSSQSGHNTVSWYQQALGQGPQFIFQYYREEENGRGNFPPRFSGLQFPNYSSELNVNALELDDSALYLCASSLWARASSGNTIYFGEGSWLTVV.